Listed here are 12 T cell receptor beta chains from one sample, sequenced in a study of T cell responses to AZD1222 COVID-19 vaccine. Sequencing used immunoSEQ multiplex PCR; TCRdb keeps in-frame clones, though not all of them. The sample holds roughly 130,000 clones; roughly nine tenths are singletons and the top ten take roughly 3.1%. Sequences were derived from peripheral blood, sampled on day 0 of AZD1222 vaccination. These receptors all stem from an adult in good health.

This chain joins TRBV21-1 and TRBJ1-2; the table's D gene call, TRBD1, was not cross checked with the DNA. TRBV21-1 is shown as a pseudogene. The CDR3 is 12 residues long. The CDR3 coding sequence is TGTGCCAGCGCAGGCATCCTCGAAGGCTACACCTTC. Protein product: CASAGILEGYTF.

This clone has a single count. V usage is TRBV29-1 and J usage is TRBJ1-4, with D possibly matching TRBD1 (5 bases). This CDR3 is 14 amino acids long. Germline CDR1 and CDR2: SQVTM and ANQGSEA. Trimming cost V 7 bases and J 4 bases, with 16 bases left between them. In DNA, the CDR3 is TGCAGCGCGAGCGTTGGGGCCGTTAATGAAAAACTGTTTTTT. This gives the protein CSASVGAVNEKLFF.

The chain uses TRBV6-5 and TRBJ1-4, with 7 positions matching TRBD1. CDR3 size: 14 residues. Germline CDR1 and CDR2: MNHEY and SVGAGI. V was clipped by 5 bases and J by 10 bases; unmatched bases: 10. CDR3 region: CASSRTTGAGKLFF. CDR3 coding DNA: TGTGCCAGCAGTCGAACTACAGGGGCCGGAAAACTGTTTTTT.

The chain has TRBV16 and TRBJ1-3, with 7 bases lining up with TRBD1. J lost 4 bases, V lost 4 bases, and 7 bases had no gene match. Per germline, CDR1 KGHSY and CDR2 FQNENV. The CDR3 has 15 residues. Here the CDR3 DNA reads TGTGCCAGCAGCCTGACAGGGTCCCGCGGAAACACCATATATTTT. It codes for CASSLTGSRGNTIYF.

This chain uses TRBV2 with TRBJ1-2; 8 nucleotides agree with TRBD1. There are 15 residues in the CDR3. Germline CDR1 reads SNHLY; CDR2 reads FYNNEI. V was clipped by 8 bases and J by 2 bases; unmatched bases: 10. CDR3 nucleotides: TGTGCCAGCGGGCAGTCAGGGGGCTCAAACTATGGCTACACCTTC. Residues: CASGQSGGSNYGYTF.

The chain recombines TRBV4-1 with TRBJ2-3; TRBD2 matches at 7 bases. V trimming: 4 bases; J trimming: 5 bases; junction bases outside the gene matches: 12. This CDR3 comprises 16 residues. CDR1 and CDR2 (germline): MGHRA, YSYEKL. DNA for the CDR3: TGCGCCAGCAGCCTAAGGGTAGCGGGCTCGGGAGATACGCAGTATTTT. Translated: CASSLRVAGSGDTQYF.

The chain joins TRBV5-6 to TRBJ2-7; TRBD1 matches 9 bases. CDR1 and CDR2 (germline): SGHDT, YYEEEE. The CDR3 is 15 amino acids. V dropped 1 base and J dropped 5; count of bases not matched to a gene: 7. DNA of the CDR3: TGTGCCAGCAGCTTGACGGGACAGGGTAGGAACGAGCAGTACTTC. It encodes CASSLTGQGRNEQYF.

The J gene is TRBJ1-1, the V gene TRBV19; perhaps TRBD1 as D (6 bases). V lost 0 bases and J lost 5, with 16 bases in between. Per the germline V gene, CDR1 is LNHDA and CDR2 is SQIVND (reference sequence). This CDR3 is 16 amino acids long. Here the CDR3 reads CASSIDAGAGRTEAFF. The CDR3 DNA sequence: TGTGCCAGTAGTATAGATGCGGGGGCGGGGCGGACTGAAGCTTTCTTT. Full variable domain (rest looked up from reference TRBV19 and TRBJ1-1): DGGITQSPKYLFRKEGQNVTLSCEQNLNHDAMYWYRQDPGQGLRLIYYSQIVNDFQKGDIAEGYSVSREKKESFPLTVTSAQKNPTAFYLCASSIDAGAGRTEAFFGQGTRLTVV.

V usage is TRBV7-9 and J usage is TRBJ1-5; D not certain. Per the germline V gene, CDR1 is SEHNR and CDR2 is FQNEAQ (reference sequence). Trimming cost V 5 bases and J 4 bases, with 6 bases left between them. The CDR3 has 12 residues. CDR3 sequence: CASSRSNQPQHF. DNA of the CDR3: TGTGCCAGCAGCCGTTCTAATCAGCCCCAGCATTTT.

This clone has only one observation. The chain is built from TRBV5-1 and TRBJ1-2, with 7 nucleotides matching TRBD1. The CDR3 extends over 17 amino acids. The germline gives CDR1 SGHRS, CDR2 YFSETQ. J was trimmed by 1 base and V by 1 base; bases with no gene match: 10. CDR3 sequence: CASSLQGDGRLNYGYTF. The CDR3 bases are TGCGCCAGCAGCTTGCAGGGGGACGGAAGACTTAACTATGGCTACACCTTC.

This rearrangement joins TRBV4-1 to TRBJ1-5, with D possibly TRBD1 on 5 matching bases. V was cut by 0 bases and J by 9 bases, with 18 bases left in between. Germline-derived CDR1 and CDR2 are MGHRA and YSYEKL. CDR3 length: 16 residues. CDR3 nucleotides: TGCGCCAGCAGCCAAGATTCGGGGGACCGGACTGTGCCCCAGCATTTT. This gives the protein CASSQDSGDRTVPQHF.

This chain uses TRBV3-1 (or the pseudogene TRBV3-2) with TRBJ2-1, with 11 bases fitting TRBD2. The CDR3 contains 17 residues. Germline assignment: CDR1 LGHDT and CDR2 YNNKEL (reference sequence). The trim removed 3 bases at V and 0 bases at J, leaving 4 bases unmatched. The CDR3 DNA sequence: TGTGCCAGCAGCCACCCGGGACTAGCGGACTCCTACAATGAGCAGTTCTTC. Amino acids: CASSHPGLADSYNEQFF.